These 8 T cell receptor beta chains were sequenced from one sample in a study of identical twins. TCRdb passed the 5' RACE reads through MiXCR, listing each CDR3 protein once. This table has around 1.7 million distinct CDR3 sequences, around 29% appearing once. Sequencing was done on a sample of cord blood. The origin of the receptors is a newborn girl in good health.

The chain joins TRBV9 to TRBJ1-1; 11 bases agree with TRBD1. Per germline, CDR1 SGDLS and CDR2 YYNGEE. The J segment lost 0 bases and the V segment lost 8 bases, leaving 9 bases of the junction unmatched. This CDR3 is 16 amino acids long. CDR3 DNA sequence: TGTGCCAGTAGCCTGGGACAGGGGGGGCTGAACACTGAAGCTTTCTTT. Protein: CASSLGQGGLNTEAFF. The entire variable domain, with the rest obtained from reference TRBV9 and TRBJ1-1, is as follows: DSGVTQTPKHLITATGQRVTLRCSPRSGDLSVYWYQQSLDQGLQFLIQYYNGEERAKGNILERFSAQQFPDLHSELNLSSLELGDSALYFCASSLGQGGLNTEAFFGQGTRLTVV.

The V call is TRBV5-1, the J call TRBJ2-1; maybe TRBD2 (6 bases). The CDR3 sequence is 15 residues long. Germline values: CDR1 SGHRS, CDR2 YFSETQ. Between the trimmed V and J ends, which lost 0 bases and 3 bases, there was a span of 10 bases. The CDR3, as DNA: TGCGCCAGCAGCTTGGGGGCGGACTACTACAATGAGCAGTTCTTC. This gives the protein CASSLGADYYNEQFF.

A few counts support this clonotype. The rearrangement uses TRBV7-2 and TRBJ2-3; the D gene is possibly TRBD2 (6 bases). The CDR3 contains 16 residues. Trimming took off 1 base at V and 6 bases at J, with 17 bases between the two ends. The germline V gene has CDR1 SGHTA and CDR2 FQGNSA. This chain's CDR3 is CASSLVVGAGRDTQYF. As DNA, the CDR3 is TGTGCCAGCAGCTTAGTGGTTGGGGCGGGGAGGGATACGCAGTATTTT.

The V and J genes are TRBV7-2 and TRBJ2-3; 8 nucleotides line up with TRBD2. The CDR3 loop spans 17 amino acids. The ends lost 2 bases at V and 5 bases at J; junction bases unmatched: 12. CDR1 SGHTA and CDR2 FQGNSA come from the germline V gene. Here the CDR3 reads CASSLSSWTSLGDTQYF. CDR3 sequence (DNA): TGTGCCAGCAGCTTATCATCCTGGACTAGCTTGGGAGATACGCAGTATTTT.

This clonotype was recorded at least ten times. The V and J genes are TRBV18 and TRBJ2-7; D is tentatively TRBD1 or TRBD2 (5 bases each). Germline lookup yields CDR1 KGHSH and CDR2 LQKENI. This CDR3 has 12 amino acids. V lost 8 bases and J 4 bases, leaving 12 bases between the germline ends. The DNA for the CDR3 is TGTGCCAGCAGCCCGGGACGTTACGAGCAGTACTTC. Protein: CASSPGRYEQYF. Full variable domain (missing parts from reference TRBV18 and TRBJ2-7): NAGVMQNPRHLVRRRGQEARLRCSPMKGHSHVYWYRQLPEEGLKFMVYLQKENIIDESGMPKERFSAEFPKEGPSILRIQQVVRGDSAAYFCASSPGRYEQYFGPGTRLTVT.

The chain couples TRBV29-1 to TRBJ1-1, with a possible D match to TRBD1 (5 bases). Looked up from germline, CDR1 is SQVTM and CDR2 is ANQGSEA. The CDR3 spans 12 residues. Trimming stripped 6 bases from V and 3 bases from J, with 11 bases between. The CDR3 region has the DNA TGCAGCGTGTCGGGGGTGCACACTGAAGCTTTCTTT. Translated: CSVSGVHTEAFF.

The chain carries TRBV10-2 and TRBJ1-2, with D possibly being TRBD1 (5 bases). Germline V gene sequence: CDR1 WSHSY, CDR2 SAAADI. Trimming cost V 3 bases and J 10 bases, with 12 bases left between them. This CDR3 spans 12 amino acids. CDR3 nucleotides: TGCGCCAGCAGTGAAGGAGGGGATGACTACACCTTC. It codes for CASSEGGDDYTF.

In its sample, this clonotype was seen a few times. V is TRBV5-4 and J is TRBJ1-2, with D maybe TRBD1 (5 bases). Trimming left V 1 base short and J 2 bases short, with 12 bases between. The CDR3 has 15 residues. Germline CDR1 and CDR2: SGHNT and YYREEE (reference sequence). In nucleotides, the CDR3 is TGTGCCAGCAGCTTGACTCAGGGAGTAAACTATGGCTACACCTTC. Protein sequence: CASSLTQGVNYGYTF.